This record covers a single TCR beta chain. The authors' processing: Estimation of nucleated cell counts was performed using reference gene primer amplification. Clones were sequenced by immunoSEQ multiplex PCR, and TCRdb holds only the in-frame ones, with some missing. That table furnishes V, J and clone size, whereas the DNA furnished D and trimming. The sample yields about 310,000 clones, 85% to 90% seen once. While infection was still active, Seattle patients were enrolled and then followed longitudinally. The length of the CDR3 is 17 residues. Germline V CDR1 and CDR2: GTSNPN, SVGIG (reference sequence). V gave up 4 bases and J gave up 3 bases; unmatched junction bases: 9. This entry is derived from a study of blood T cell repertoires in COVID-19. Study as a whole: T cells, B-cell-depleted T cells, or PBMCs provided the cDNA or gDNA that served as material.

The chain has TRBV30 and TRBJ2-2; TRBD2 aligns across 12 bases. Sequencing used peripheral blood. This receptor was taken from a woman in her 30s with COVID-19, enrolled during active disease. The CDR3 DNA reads TGTGCCTGGACTCGCAGACTAGCGGGAGCTGACACCGGGGAGCTGTTTTTT. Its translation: CAWTRRLAGADTGELFF. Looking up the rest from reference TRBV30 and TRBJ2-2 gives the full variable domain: SQTIHQWPATLVQPVGSPLSLECTVEGTSNPNLYWYRQAAGRGLQLLFYSVGIGQISSEVPQNLSASRPQDRQFILSSKKLLLSDSGFYLCAWTRRLAGADTGELFFGEGSRLTVL.